This TCR beta chain was profiled in a study of shared clonotypes between healthy human individuals. Donation came from healthy HIV-negative adults that had no recent acute infections or vaccinations. Each subset's genomic DNA was shared equally among a number of immunoSEQ plates. The assay was immunoSEQ multiplex PCR, and TCRdb's table has in-frame clones only and misses some. The sample includes a few hundred thousand clones, around 97% of them seen just once. Findings and caveats of the study: With four donors compared, around 5.4% of naive CD4 clonotypes were shared.

Regarding this clone: Its specificity is unknown.

Germline V gene data show CDR1 as MNHEY and CDR2 as SVGAGI. CDR3 size: 15 residues. Trimming removed 6 bases at V and 2 bases at J, with 14 bases between. The chain has TRBV6-5 and TRBJ2-1, with D possibly TRBD1 on 6 matching bases. The source is a woman aged 30 to 39 in good health. The sample was naive CD4+ T cells sorted from blood. Subset specified: CD45RA+ positively selected. The CDR3 region has the DNA TGTGCCAGCAGGGCCCAGGGGCAACCCTACAATGAGCAGTTCTTC. Residues: CASRAQGQPYNEQFF.